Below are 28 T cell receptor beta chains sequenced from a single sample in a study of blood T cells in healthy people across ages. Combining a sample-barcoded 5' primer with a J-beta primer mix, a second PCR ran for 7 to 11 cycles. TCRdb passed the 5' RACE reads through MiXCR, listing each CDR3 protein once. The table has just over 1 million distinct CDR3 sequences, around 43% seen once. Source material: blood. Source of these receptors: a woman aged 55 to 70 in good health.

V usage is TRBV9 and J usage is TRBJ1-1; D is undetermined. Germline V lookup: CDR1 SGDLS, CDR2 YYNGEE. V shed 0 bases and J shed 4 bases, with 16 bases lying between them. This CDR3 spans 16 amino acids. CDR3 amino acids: CASSVDDEGFGTEAFF. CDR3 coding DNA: TGTGCCAGCAGCGTAGACGACGAGGGATTCGGCACTGAAGCTTTCTTT.

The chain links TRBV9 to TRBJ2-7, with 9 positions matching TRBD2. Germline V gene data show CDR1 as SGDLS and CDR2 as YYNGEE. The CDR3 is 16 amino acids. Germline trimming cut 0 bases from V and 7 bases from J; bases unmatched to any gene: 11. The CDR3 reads CASSVAAGLATHEQYF. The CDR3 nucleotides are TGTGCCAGCAGCGTAGCGGCGGGACTAGCTACCCATGAGCAGTACTTC.

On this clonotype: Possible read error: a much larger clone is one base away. CDR3 in DNA: TGTGCCAGCAGCGTAGGAGGACAGGGCCCCAAGACCCAGTTCTTC. Amino acid sequence: CASSVGGQGPKTQFF. The V call is TRBV9, the J call TRBJ2-1, with 8 bases matching TRBD1. The CDR3 runs to 15 residues. Trimming at V came to 0 bases and at J to 13 bases, leaving 12 bases not matched to a gene. Germline V gene sequence: CDR1 SGDLS, CDR2 YYNGEE.

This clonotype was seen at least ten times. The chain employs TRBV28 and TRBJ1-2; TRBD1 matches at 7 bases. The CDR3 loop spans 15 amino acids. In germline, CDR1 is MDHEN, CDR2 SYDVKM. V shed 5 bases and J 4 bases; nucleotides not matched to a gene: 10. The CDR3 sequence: CASSLQGQASYGYTF. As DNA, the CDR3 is TGTGCCAGCAGTCTACAGGGGCAGGCCTCCTATGGCTACACCTTC.

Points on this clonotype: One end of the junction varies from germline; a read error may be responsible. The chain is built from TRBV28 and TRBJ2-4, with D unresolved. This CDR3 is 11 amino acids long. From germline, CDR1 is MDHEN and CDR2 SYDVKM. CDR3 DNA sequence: TGTGCCGGCAGCACTCGTGAGGAGCAGTACTTC. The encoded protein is CAGSTREEQYF.

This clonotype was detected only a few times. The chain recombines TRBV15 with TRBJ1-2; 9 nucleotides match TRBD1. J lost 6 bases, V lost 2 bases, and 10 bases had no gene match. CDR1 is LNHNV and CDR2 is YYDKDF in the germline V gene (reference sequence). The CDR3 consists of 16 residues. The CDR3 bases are TGTGCCACCAGCAGACAGATTAACCGGGACAGGGATGGCTACACCTTC. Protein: CATSRQINRDRDGYTF. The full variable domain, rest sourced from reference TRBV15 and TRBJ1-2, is DAMVIQNPRYQVTQFGKPVTLSCSQTLNHNVMYWYQQKSSQAPKLLFHYYDKDFNNEADTPDNFQSRRPNTSFCFLDIRSPGLGDTAMYLCATSRQINRDRDGYTFGSGTRLTVV.

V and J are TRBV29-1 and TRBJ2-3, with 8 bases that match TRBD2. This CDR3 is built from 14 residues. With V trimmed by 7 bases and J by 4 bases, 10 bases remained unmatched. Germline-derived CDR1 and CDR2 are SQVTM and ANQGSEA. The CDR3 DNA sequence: TGCAGCGGCACGGGACTAGTGTCTGCAGATACGCAGTATTTT. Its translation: CSGTGLVSADTQYF.

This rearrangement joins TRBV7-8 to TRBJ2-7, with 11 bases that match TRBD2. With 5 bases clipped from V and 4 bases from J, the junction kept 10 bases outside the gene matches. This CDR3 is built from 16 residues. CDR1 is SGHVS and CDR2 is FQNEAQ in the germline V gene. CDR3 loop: CASSPTVSGRAYEQYF. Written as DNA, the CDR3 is TGTGCCAGCAGCCCCACGGTTAGCGGGAGGGCGTACGAGCAGTACTTC.

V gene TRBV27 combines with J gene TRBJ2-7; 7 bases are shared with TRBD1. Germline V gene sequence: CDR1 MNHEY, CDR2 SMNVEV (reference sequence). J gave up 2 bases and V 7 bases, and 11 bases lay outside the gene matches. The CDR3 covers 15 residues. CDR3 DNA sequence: TGTGCCAGCATGCCATCCACAGGGGTCACCTACGAGCAGTACTTC. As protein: CASMPSTGVTYEQYF.

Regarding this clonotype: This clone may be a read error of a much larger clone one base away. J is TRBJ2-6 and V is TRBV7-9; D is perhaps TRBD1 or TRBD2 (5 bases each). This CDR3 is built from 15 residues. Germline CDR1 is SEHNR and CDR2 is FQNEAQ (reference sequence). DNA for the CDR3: TGTGCCAGCTTATTTGAGGGCTCTGGGGCCAACGTCCGGACTTTC. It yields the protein CASLFEGSGANVRTF. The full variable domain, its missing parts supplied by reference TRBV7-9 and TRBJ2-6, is DTGVSQNPRHKITKRGQNVTFRCDPISEHNRLYWYRQTLGQGPEFLTYFQNEAQLEKSRLLSDRFSAERPKGSFSTLEIQRTEQGDSAMYLCASLFEGSGANVRTFGAGSRLTVL.

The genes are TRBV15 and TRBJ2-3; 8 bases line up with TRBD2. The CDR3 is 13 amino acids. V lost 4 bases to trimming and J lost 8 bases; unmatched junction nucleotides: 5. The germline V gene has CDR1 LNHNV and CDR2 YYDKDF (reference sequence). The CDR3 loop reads CATSTGLVGTQYF. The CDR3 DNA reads TGTGCCACCAGCACGGGACTAGTAGGTACGCAGTATTTT.

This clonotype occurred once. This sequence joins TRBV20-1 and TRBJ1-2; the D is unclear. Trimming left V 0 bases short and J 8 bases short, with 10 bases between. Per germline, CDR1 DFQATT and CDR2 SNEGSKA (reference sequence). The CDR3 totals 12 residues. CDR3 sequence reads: CSARDVSGGYTF. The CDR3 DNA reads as TGCAGTGCTAGAGATGTTTCGGGCGGCTACACCTTC.

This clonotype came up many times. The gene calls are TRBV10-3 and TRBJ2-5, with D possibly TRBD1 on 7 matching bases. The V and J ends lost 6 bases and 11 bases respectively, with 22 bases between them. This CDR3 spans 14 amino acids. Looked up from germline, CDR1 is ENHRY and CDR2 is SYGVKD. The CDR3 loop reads CAIREVQGNREQYF. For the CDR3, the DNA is TGTGCCATCAGGGAAGTACAGGGGAATCGGGAGCAGTACTTC.

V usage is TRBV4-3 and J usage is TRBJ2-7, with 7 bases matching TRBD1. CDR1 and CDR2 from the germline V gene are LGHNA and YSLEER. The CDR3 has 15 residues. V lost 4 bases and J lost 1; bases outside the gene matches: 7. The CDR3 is CASSPGTERSYEQYF. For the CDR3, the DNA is TGCGCCAGCAGCCCCGGGACAGAGAGATCCTACGAGCAGTACTTC.

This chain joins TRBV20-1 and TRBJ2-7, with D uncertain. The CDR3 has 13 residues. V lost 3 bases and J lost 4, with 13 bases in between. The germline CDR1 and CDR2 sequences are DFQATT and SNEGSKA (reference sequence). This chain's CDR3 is CSASGGHGYEQYF. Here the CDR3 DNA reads TGCAGTGCTAGTGGTGGCCACGGGTACGAGCAGTACTTC.

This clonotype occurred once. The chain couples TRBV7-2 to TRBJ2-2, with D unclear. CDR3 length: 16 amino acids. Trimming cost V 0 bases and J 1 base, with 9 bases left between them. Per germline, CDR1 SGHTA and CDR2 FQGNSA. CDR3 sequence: CASSLAPWRNTGELFF. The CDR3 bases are TGTGCCAGCAGCTTAGCCCCCTGGCGGAACACCGGGGAGCTGTTTTTT.

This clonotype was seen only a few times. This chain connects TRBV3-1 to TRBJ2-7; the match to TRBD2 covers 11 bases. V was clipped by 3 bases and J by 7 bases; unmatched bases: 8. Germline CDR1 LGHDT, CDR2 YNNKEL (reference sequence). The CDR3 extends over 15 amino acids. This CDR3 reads CASSQVAGGASEQYF. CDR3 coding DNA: TGTGCCAGCAGCCAGGTAGCGGGAGGGGCTTCAGAGCAGTACTTC.

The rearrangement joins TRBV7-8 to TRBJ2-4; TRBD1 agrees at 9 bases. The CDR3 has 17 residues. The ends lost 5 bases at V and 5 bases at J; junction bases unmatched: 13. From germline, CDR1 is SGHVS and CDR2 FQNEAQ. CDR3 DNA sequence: TGTGCCAGCAGCCCGAGATCCCGGACAGGGGTCCAAAACATTCAGTACTTC. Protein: CASSPRSRTGVQNIQYF.

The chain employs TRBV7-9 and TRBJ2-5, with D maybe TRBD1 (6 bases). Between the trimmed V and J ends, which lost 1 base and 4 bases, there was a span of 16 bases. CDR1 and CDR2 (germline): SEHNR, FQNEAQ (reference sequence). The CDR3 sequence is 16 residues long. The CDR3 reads CASSLGLQGRRETQYF. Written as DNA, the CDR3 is TGTGCCAGCAGCTTAGGTTTACAGGGTCGTAGAGAGACCCAGTACTTC. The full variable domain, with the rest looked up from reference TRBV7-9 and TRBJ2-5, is DTGVSQNPRHKITKRGQNVTFRCDPISEHNRLYWYRQTLGQGPEFLTYFQNEAQLEKSRLLSDRFSAERPKGSFSTLEIQRTEQGDSAMYLCASSLGLQGRRETQYFGPGTRLLVL.

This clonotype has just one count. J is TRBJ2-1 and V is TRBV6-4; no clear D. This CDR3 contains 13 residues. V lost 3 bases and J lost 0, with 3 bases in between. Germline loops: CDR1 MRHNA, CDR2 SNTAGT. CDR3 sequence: CASSENSYNEQFF. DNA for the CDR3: TGTGCCAGCAGTGAAAACTCCTACAATGAGCAGTTCTTC.

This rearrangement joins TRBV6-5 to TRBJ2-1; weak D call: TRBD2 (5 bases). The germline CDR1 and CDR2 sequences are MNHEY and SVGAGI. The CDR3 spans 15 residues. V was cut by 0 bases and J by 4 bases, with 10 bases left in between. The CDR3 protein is CASSYSDSNYNEQFF. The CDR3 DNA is TGTGCCAGCAGTTACTCGGACTCGAATTACAATGAGCAGTTCTTC.

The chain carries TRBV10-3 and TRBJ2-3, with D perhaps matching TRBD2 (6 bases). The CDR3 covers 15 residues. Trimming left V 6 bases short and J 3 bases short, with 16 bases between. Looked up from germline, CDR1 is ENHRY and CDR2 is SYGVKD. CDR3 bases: TGTGCCATCAGATCCTTGGACGGGGGAACAGATACGCAGTATTTT. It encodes CAIRSLDGGTDTQYF.

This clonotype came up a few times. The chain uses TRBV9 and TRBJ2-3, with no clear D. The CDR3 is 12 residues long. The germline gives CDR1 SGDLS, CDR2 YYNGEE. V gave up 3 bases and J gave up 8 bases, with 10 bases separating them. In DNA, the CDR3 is TGTGCCAGCAGCGAAAGGATAGCTACGCAGTATTTT. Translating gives CASSERIATQYF. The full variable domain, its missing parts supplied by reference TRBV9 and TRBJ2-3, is DSGVTQTPKHLITATGQRVTLRCSPRSGDLSVYWYQQSLDQGLQFLIQYYNGEERAKGNILERFSAQQFPDLHSELNLSSLELGDSALYFCASSERIATQYFGPGTRLTVL.

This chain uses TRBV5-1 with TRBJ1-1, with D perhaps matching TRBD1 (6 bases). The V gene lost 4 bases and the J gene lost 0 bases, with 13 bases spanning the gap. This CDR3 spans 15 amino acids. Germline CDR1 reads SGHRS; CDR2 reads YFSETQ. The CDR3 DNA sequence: TGCGCCAGCAGCCTGCAGGGGAGGGTGAACACTGAAGCTTTCTTT. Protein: CASSLQGRVNTEAFF. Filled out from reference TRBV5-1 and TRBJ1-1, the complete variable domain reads KAGVTQTPRYLIKTRGQQVTLSCSPISGHRSVSWYQQTPGQGLQFLFEYFSETQRNKGNFPGRFSGRQFSNSRSEMNVSTLELGDSALYLCASSLQGRVNTEAFFGQGTRLTVV.

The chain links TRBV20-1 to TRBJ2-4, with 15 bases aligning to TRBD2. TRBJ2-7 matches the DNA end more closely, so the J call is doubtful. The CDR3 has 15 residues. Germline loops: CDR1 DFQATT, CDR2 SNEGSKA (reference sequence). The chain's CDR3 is CSARPGTSGRFEQYF. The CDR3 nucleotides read TGCAGTGCTAGACCCGGGACTAGCGGGAGGTTCGAGCAGTACTTC.

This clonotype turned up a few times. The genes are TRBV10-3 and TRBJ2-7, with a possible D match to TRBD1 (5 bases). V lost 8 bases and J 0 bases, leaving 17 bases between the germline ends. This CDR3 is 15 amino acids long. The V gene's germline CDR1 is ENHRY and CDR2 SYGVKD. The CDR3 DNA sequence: TGTGCCATCTTCCCGCTCAGGGATTACTCCTACGAGCAGTACTTC. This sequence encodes CAIFPLRDYSYEQYF.

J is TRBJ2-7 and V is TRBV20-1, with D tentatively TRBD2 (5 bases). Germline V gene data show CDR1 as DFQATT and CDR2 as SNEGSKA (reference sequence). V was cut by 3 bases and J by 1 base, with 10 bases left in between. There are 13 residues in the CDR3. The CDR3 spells CSASFGKSYEQYF. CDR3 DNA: TGCAGTGCTAGTTTCGGGAAATCCTACGAGCAGTACTTC.

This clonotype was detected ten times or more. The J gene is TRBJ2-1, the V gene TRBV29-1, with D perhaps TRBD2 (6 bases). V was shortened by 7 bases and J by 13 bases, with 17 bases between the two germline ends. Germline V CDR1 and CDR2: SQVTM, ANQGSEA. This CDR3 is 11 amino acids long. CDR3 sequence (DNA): TGCAGCGGGGAGACGGGAGTTCGCCAGTTCTTC. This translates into CSGETGVRQFF.